This T cell receptor beta chain derives from a study of radiotherapy plus CTLA-4 blockade in lung cancer. V was cut by 4 bases and J by 0 bases, with 24 bases left in between. This CDR3 spans 19 amino acids. Germline CDR1 and CDR2: MNHNS and SASEGT. The repertoire was sequenced with immunoSEQ multiplex PCR; TCRdb's copy has only in-frame clones and lacks some. The table has about 59,000 clones, about 70% seen once. The rearrangement joins TRBV6-1 to TRBJ1-2; D possibly corresponds to TRBD1 (5 bases). The receptor's source is a human donor with non-small cell lung cancer whose response to radiotherapy plus ipilimumab could not be evaluated. The input for sequencing was peripheral blood, taken from a patient treated with radiotherapy plus ipilimumab. CDR3 sequence (DNA): TGTGCCAGCAGTGGAACCAGAACGGCAGGGACTTGGACTAACTATGGCTACACCTTC. It translates to CASSGTRTAGTWTNYGYTF.